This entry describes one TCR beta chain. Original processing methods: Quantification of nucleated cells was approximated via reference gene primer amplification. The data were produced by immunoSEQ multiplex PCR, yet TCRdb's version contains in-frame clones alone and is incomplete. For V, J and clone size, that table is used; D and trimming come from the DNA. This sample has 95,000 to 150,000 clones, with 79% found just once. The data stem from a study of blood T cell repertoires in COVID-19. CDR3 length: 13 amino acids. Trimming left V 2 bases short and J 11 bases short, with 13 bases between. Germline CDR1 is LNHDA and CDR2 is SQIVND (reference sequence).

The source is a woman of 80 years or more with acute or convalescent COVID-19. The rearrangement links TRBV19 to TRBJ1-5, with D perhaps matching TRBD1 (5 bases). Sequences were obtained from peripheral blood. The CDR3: CASSINSAGAQHF. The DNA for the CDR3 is TGTGCCAGTAGTATAAACTCCGCGGGGGCCCAGCATTTT.